What follows is one T cell receptor (beta chain) and its context. Its antigen remains unidentified. The data were obtained in a study of regulatory T cells in long-lasting Graves disease. Study as a whole: Recently diagnosed Graves' patients had received antithyroid drugs for under 3 months.

General observations from the study: Newly diagnosed disease favored TRBV20-1 and TRBJ2-1 over persistent disease. Persistent Graves' patients showed reduced TCR diversity versus newly diagnosed patients.

Arm-PCR of CDR3 regions with iRepertoire HTBI primers generated TCR beta libraries. TCRdb re-called the multiplex PCR reads with MiXCR, one entry per CDR3 protein. This repertoire shows about 420,000 distinct CDR3 sequences, about 17% found once; its top ten account for around a quarter. Trimming left V 1 base short and J 0 bases short, with 8 bases between. Germline CDR1 LGHNA, CDR2 YNFKEQ. This CDR3 region has 15 residues. The sample's time point: newly diagnosed GD, antithyroid drugs for less than 3 months. The TCR library was made from RNA that had been extracted from PBMCs in TRIzol. A further study also used this sample, focusing on T cells in Graves' hyperthyroidism and ophthalmopathy. According to that study: An initial round of RT-PCR targeting the TCR CDR3 relied on the HTBI primer set.

The TCR originated in a young woman with Graves disease. Sequences were derived from peripheral blood mononuclear cells (PBMCs), sampled at new diagnosis, from a patient treated with antithyroid drugs. This sequence joins TRBV4-2 and TRBJ2-3, with a tentative D call TRBD1 (6 bases). CDR3 in amino acids: CASSQADSSTDTQYF. CDR3 bases: TGTGCCAGCAGCCAAGCGGACAGTAGCACAGATACGCAGTATTTT.